This T cell receptor beta chain was sequenced for a study of early T cells in non-severe SARS-CoV-2 infection. Study-level background: Chains from this unsorted whole-blood bulk RNA could not be paired.

From germline, CDR1 is SQVTM and CDR2 ANQGSEA. V was pared by 4 bases and J by 3 bases, with 9 bases between. The CDR3 is made up of 12 amino acids. Individually, cDNA molecules had unique molecular identifiers attached to them. TCRdb ran MiXCR on the 5' RACE reads and lists one entry per CDR3 protein. Of some 91,000 distinct CDR3 sequences listed, 15% are singletons. In the case of this clonotype: Antigen unknown.

Regarding the study as a whole: VDJdb matching skewed toward anti-spike CD8 responses, missing private and CD4 specificities.

Material: whole blood. The clonotype comes from an adult who was a healthcare worker with PCR-confirmed SARS-CoV-2 infection or an uninfected control (not recorded which). The chain combines TRBV29-1 with TRBJ1-1, with D unresolved. CDR3: CSVGFGDTEAFF. CDR3 bases: TGCAGCGTTGGGTTCGGGGACACTGAAGCTTTCTTT.